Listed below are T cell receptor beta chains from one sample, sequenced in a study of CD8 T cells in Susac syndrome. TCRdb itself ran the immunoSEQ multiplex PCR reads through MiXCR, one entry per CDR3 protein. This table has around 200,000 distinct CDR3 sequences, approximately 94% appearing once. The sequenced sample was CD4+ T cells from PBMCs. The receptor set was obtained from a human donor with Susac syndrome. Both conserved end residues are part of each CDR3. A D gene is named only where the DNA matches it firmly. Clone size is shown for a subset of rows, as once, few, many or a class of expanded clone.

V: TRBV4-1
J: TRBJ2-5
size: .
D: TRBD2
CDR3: CASSRGAGSQETQYF
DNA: TGCGCCAGCAGCCGGGGAGCGGGGAGCCAAGAGACCCAGTACTTC

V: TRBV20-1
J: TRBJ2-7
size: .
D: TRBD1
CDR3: CSAIDRGYSYEQYF
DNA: TGCAGTGCTATAGACAGGGGGTACTCCTACGAGCAGTACTTC

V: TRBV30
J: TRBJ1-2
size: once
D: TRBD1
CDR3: CAKDRDRDYGYTF
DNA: TGTGCCAAGGACAGGGATCGGGACTATGGCTACACCTTC

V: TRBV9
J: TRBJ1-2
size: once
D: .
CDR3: CASSTRQGMASGYTF
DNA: TGTGCCAGCAGCACGCGGCAGGGGATGGCTAGTGGCTACACCTTC

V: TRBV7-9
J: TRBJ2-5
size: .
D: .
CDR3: CASSLGSDGKTQYF
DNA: TGTGCCAGCAGCTTAGGGTCGGATGGAAAGACCCAGTACTTC

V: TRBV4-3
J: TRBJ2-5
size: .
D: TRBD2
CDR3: CASSQDPPGLAGDGGETQYF
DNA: TGCGCCAGCAGCCAAGATCCCCCCGGACTAGCGGGGGACGGTGGGGAGACCCAGTACTTC

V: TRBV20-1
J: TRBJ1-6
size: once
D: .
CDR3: CSARDRHLGNSPLHF
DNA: TGCAGTGCTAGAGATAGGCACTTGGGTAATTCACCCCTCCACTTT

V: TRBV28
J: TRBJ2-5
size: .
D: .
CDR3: CASSLQGGQETQYF
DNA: TGTGCCAGCAGTTTGCAGGGGGGGCAAGAGACCCAGTACTTC

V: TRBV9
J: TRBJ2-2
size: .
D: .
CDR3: CASSPGHRNTGELFF
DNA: TGTGCCAGCAGCCCGGGCCATCGAAACACCGGGGAGCTGTTTTTT

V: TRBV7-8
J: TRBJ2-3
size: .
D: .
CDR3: CASRTLSRWVTDTQYF
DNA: TGTGCCAGCAGGACACTGTCGCGGTGGGTCACAGATACGCAGTATTTT

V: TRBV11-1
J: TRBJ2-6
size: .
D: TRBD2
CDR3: CASSLVGTSGTGANVLTF
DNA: TGTGCCAGCAGCTTAGTGGGGACTAGCGGTACTGGGGCCAACGTCCTGACTTTC

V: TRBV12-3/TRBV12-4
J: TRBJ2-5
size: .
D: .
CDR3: CASRSGVQETQYF
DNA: TGTGCCAGCAGGTCCGGAGTGCAAGAGACCCAGTACTTC

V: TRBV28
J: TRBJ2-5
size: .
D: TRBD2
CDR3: CASTRGGEETQYF
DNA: TGTGCCAGCACCCGGGGGGGTGAAGAGACCCAGTACTTC

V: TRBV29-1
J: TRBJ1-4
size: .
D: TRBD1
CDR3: CSVTSGGEDEKLFF
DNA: TGCAGCGTTACCTCAGGGGGCGAAGATGAAAAACTGTTTTTT

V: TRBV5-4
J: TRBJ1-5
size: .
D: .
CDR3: CASSLEGRDQPQHF
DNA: TGTGCCAGCAGCTTGGAAGGTAGGGATCAGCCCCAGCATTTT

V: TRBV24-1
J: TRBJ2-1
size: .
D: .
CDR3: CATAANSGEQFF
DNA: TGTGCCACCGCCGCGAACTCGGGTGAGCAGTTCTTC

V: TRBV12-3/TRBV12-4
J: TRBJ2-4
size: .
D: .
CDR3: CASRASAHIQYF
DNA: TGTGCCAGCAGGGCCAGTGCCCACATTCAGTACTTC

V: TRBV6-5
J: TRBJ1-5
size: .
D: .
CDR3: CASSYIGPPHQPQHF
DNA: TGTGCCAGCAGTTATATCGGACCGCCCCATCAGCCCCAGCATTTT